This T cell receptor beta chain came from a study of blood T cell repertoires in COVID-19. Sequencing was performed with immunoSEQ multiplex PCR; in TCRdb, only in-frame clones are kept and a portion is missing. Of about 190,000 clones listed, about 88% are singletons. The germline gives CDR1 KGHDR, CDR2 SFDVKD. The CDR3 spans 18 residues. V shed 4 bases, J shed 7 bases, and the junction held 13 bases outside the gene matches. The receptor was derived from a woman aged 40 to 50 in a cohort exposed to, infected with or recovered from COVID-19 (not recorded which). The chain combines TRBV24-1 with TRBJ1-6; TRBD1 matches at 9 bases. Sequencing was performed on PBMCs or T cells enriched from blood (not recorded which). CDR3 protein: CATSEGTGGALKNSPLHF. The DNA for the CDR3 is TGTGCCACCAGTGAGGGCACAGGGGGCGCTTTAAAAAATTCACCCCTCCACTTT.